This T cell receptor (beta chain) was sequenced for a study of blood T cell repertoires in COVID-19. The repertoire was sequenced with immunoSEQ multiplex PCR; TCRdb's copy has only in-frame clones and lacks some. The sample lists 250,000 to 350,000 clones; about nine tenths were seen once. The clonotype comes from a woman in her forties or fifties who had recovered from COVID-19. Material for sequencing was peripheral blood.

The CDR3 DNA reads TGTGCCAGCAGCTTAGCCGGGTTAGGAAACACCATATATTTT. Translating it yields CASSLAGLGNTIYF. The rearrangement links TRBV7-8 to TRBJ1-3; no clear D gene. CDR3 length equals 14 residues. Per the germline V gene, CDR1 is SGHVS and CDR2 is FQNEAQ. Trimming shortened V by 0 bases and J by 4 bases, and 7 bases separated the two germline ends. Combining the CDR3 with reference TRBV7-8 and TRBJ1-3 gives the whole variable domain GAGVSQSPRYKVAKRGQDVALRCDPISGHVSLFWYQQALGQGPEFLTYFQNEAQLDKSGLPSDRFFAERPEGSVSTLKIQRTQQEDSAVYLCASSLAGLGNTIYFGEGSWLTVV.